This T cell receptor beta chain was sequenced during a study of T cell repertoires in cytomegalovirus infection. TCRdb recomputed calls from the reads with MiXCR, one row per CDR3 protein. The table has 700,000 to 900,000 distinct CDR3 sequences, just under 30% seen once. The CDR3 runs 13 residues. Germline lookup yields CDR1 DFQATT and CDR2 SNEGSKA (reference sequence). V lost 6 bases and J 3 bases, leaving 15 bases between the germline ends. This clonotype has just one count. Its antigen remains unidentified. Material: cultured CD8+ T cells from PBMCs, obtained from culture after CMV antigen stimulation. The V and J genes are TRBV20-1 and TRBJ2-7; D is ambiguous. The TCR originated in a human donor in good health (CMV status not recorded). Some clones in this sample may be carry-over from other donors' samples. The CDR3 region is CSAAYEGFYEQYV. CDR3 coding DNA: TGCAGTGCCGCCTATGAAGGGTTCTACGAGCAGTACGTC.